These 11 T cell receptor beta chains originate from one sample sequenced in a study of identical twins. TCRdb fed the 5' RACE reads into MiXCR, producing one record per CDR3 protein. Counted here are about 890,000 distinct CDR3 sequences, 12% occurring once; the ten biggest clones make up 1.5% to 2%. The data also belong to a second study, concerning yellow fever vaccine responses in identical twins.

The sequenced material came from PBMCs. Receptors originate from a woman aged 18-29 years in good health.

V usage is TRBV2 and J usage is TRBJ2-1; 7 positions match TRBD2. CDR1 SNHLY and CDR2 FYNNEI come from the germline V gene. The CDR3 extends over 14 amino acids. V lost 7 bases and J lost 5; bases outside the gene matches: 8. The CDR3 protein is CASTPREIDNEQFF. CDR3 DNA sequence: TGTGCCAGCACCCCGCGGGAGATCGACAATGAGCAGTTCTTC.

This clonotype was seen a few times. This chain uses TRBV25-1 with TRBJ2-5; D may be TRBD2 (6 bases). Trimming took 2 bases from V and 4 from J, leaving 17 bases between them. Germline lookup yields CDR1 MGHDK and CDR2 SYGVNS. CDR3 length: 16 amino acids. DNA of the CDR3: TGTGCCAGCAGTGAACGCCTTACAAACGGGGGAGAGACCCAGTACTTC. Translation: CASSERLTNGGETQYF.

This sequence joins TRBV18 and TRBJ2-3; 10 positions match TRBD2. The CDR3 consists of 15 residues. Germline lookup yields CDR1 KGHSH and CDR2 LQKENI. With V trimmed by 5 bases and J by 5 bases, 7 bases remained unmatched. The CDR3 loop reads CASSVSGGAGDTQYF. The CDR3, as DNA: TGTGCCAGCTCAGTGAGCGGGGGGGCCGGAGATACGCAGTATTTT.

This clonotype has ten or more counts. J is TRBJ2-1 and V is TRBV2; no firm D call. CDR3 length equals 14 residues. Trimming left V 6 bases short and J 0 bases short, with 9 bases between. CDR1 is SNHLY and CDR2 is FYNNEI in the germline V gene. The chain's CDR3 is CASSRMSSYNEQFF. In DNA, the CDR3 is TGTGCCAGCAGCCGAATGAGCTCCTACAATGAGCAGTTCTTC.

The V gene is TRBV4-1, the J gene TRBJ2-1; TRBD2 aligns across 10 bases. Per the germline V gene, CDR1 is MGHRA and CDR2 is YSYEKL. The CDR3 has 15 residues. Unmatched junction bases numbered 6, after V lost 6 bases and J lost 4 bases. CDR3 DNA sequence: TGCGCCAGCAGTCAACAACTAGCGGGGTACAATGAGCAGTTCTTC. Encoded protein: CASSQQLAGYNEQFF.

This clonotype has a handful of counts. This rearrangement joins TRBV5-1 to TRBJ2-5; the match to TRBD2 covers 8 bases. Germline V gene data show CDR1 as SGHRS and CDR2 as YFSETQ. J lost 5 bases, V lost 3 bases, and 12 bases had no gene match. This CDR3 is 16 amino acids long. CDR3 amino acids: CASSSSPGLVGETQYF. The CDR3 coding sequence is TGCGCCAGCAGCTCTTCTCCGGGACTAGTGGGTGAGACCCAGTACTTC.

V and J are TRBV29-1 and TRBJ2-1, with 10 nucleotides matching TRBD2. This CDR3 has 12 residues. The V gene's germline CDR1 is SQVTM and CDR2 ANQGSEA. V shed 7 bases and J 8 bases; nucleotides not matched to a gene: 5. CDR3 DNA sequence: TGCAGCGCTAGCGGGAGTAAGGATGAGCAGTTCTTC. This encodes CSASGSKDEQFF.

This clonotype was counted many times. The V and J genes are TRBV29-1 and TRBJ1-5; the D is unclear. V was clipped by 2 bases and J by 11 bases, with 10 bases between them. Germline loops: CDR1 SQVTM, CDR2 ANQGSEA. CDR3 length: 11 amino acids. The CDR3 coding sequence is TGCAGCGTTGAATCGGGATTGTCCCAGCATTTT. It yields the protein CSVESGLSQHF.

The chain combines TRBV15 with TRBJ2-1; TRBD1 agrees at 9 bases. With 8 bases clipped from V and 6 bases from J, the junction kept 11 bases outside the gene matches. CDR3 length: 15 residues. Germline V gene data show CDR1 as LNHNV and CDR2 as YYDKDF (reference sequence). CDR3 loop: CATAEAGTGTNEQFF. CDR3 nucleotide sequence: TGTGCCACCGCCGAGGCCGGGACAGGGACCAATGAGCAGTTCTTC.

The rearrangement uses TRBV7-8 and TRBJ1-1; D possibly corresponds to TRBD1 (6 bases). CDR1 SGHVS and CDR2 FQNEAQ come from the germline V gene. This CDR3 contains 15 residues. The V and J ends lost 0 bases and 3 bases respectively, with 11 bases between them. The CDR3 here is CASSLAVGQYTEAFF. CDR3 nucleotides: TGTGCCAGCAGCTTAGCGGTCGGACAGTACACTGAAGCTTTCTTT.

This chain connects TRBV7-6 to TRBJ1-1; D possibly corresponds to TRBD1 (6 bases). CDR1 SGHVS and CDR2 FNYEAQ come from the germline V gene. CDR3 length: 17 amino acids. V was trimmed by 6 bases and J by 2 bases, leaving 22 bases between them. CDR3 residues: CASRRGAGSVGNTEAFF. The CDR3 DNA reads as TGTGCCAGCAGGCGGGGGGCAGGTTCGGTGGGAAACACTGAAGCTTTCTTT.